This T cell receptor (beta chain) was documented in a study of cytomegalovirus exposure and HLA in healthy donors. About the study: As an earlier analysis found, 180 million or so T cells yielded about 100 million unique TCR beta sequences.

CDR3 length: 11 amino acids. Trimming took 3 bases from V and 5 from J, leaving 4 bases between them. Germline V gives CDR1 SGHNT, CDR2 YYREEE (reference sequence). A multiplex PCR was run with 60 Vbeta primers and 13 Jbeta primers. This table comes from immunoSEQ multiplex PCR, and its TCRdb copy is limited to in-frame clones, with some not included. The sample shows around 97,000 clones, and about 3% sits with its ten largest clones. Study-level results: Later work associated around 18,000 TCR beta sequences with HLA alleles at 0.05 false discovery rate. An analysis done earlier found most TCR beta V segments productive about 90% or about 30% of the time.

Regarding this clone: Its antigen is not known.

This TCR derives from a man aged 35 to 55 in good health and CMV-seronegative. The source material was PBMCs. This chain connects TRBV5-4 to TRBJ2-3, with unresolved D. CDR3 amino acids: CASSSRDTQYF. The CDR3 nucleotides are TGTGCCAGCAGCTCGAGAGATACGCAGTATTTT.